This T cell receptor beta chain was retrieved from a study of metastatic and nonmetastatic thyroid tumors. For the study at large: Repertoires from malignant and benign thyroid patients were compared across blood and tumor or nodule tissue.

TCRdb re-analyzed the PCR reads through MiXCR. This sample has around 34,000 clones, with around 17% found just once. This clone occurred many times. CDR1 MNHEY and CDR2 SVGEGT come from the germline V gene. The V end lost 2 bases, the J end lost 0 bases, and 2 bases lay between the germline ends. CDR3 length equals 14 residues. Each patient went into thyroid surgery without having received any treatment. V gene TRBV6-2 or TRBV6-3 combines with J gene TRBJ2-6; unclear D gene. Sequencing input: blood. The TCR sequence derives from a female donor with papillary thyroid cancer or a benign thyroid nodule (not recorded which). Some clones in this sample may be carry-over from other donors' samples. In DNA, the CDR3 is TGTGCCAGCAGTTACACCTCTGGGGCCAACGTCCTGACTTTC. Residues: CASSYTSGANVLTF.